One and the same sample provided the 22 T cell receptor beta chains below, sequenced in a study of control samples from healthy donors and cancer patients. The data were produced by immunoSEQ multiplex PCR, yet TCRdb's version contains in-frame clones alone and is incomplete. The sample consists of approximately 97,000 clones, roughly 89% of them appearing once. Sequenced input: blood. These receptors were taken from a human donor in good health. The donor label of this sample is uncertain.

This chain links TRBV27 with TRBJ2-1; D is ambiguous. CDR1 and CDR2 (germline): MNHEY, SMNVEV (reference sequence). V lost 6 bases, J lost 5 bases, and 11 bases lay in between. This CDR3 region has 13 residues. This chain's CDR3 is CASSRQWDNEQFF. CDR3 DNA: TGTGCCAGCAGCCGTCAGTGGGACAATGAGCAGTTCTTC.

J is TRBJ2-1 and V is TRBV19; the match to TRBD2 covers 10 bases. Germline CDR1 reads LNHDA; CDR2 reads SQIVND (reference sequence). The junction had 6 bases not matched to a gene; V was cut back by 5 bases and J by 8 bases. The CDR3 has 14 amino acids. This CDR3 reads CASSERGGGYEQFF. The CDR3 DNA reads TGTGCCAGTAGTGAGCGGGGGGGCGGGTATGAGCAGTTCTTC. Drawing the rest from reference TRBV19 and TRBJ2-1, the complete variable domain is DGGITQSPKYLFRKEGQNVTLSCEQNLNHDAMYWYRQDPGQGLRLIYYSQIVNDFQKGDIAEGYSVSREKKESFPLTVTSAQKNPTAFYLCASSERGGGYEQFFGPGTRLTVL.

Here the CDR3 reads CAWSVSHGPIEQFF. As DNA, the CDR3 is TGTGCCTGGAGTGTAAGTCATGGTCCCATTGAGCAGTTCTTC. This chain links TRBV30 with TRBJ2-1; D remains ambiguous. CDR1 and CDR2 (germline): GTSNPN, SVGIG (reference sequence). This CDR3 spans 14 amino acids. Trimming took off 0 bases at V and 9 bases at J, with 15 bases between the two ends.

The gene calls are TRBV12-3 or TRBV12-4 and TRBJ1-1; TRBD1 matches at 8 bases. Trimming took 4 bases from V and 4 from J; bases not matched to a gene: 2. The CDR3 contains 13 residues. The CDR3 sequence: CASSSGQGTEAFF. The CDR3 DNA reads as TGTGCCAGCAGTTCTGGACAGGGCACTGAAGCTTTCTTT.

The chain is built from TRBV21-1 and TRBJ2-2; the table names TRBD2, a call not compared with the DNA. TRBV21-1 counts as a pseudogene. The CDR3 length is 18 residues. CDR3: CASSKRASGGASTGELFF. The CDR3 bases are TGTGCCAGCAGCAAACGGGCTAGCGGGGGGGCCAGCACCGGGGAGCTGTTTTTT.

Only a few counts were recorded for this clone. Here the CDR3 DNA reads TGTGCCAGCAGTTACTCCAACAGGGGTTGGACTGAAGCTTTCTTT. It yields the protein CASSYSNRGWTEAFF. The chain joins TRBV6-5 to TRBJ1-1; 7 bases map to TRBD1. This CDR3 is built from 15 residues. V shed 0 bases and J 5 bases; nucleotides not matched to a gene: 6. CDR1 is MNHEY and CDR2 is SVGAGI in the germline V gene.

This clone has only one observation. The genes are TRBV9 and TRBJ2-5; D remains ambiguous. Trimming took 3 bases from V and 3 from J, leaving 15 bases between them. The CDR3 extends over 15 amino acids. The germline V gene has CDR1 SGDLS and CDR2 YYNGEE. DNA for the CDR3: TGTGCCAGCAGCGCCCCAGACAAGTCTAAAGAGACCCAGTACTTC. Residues: CASSAPDKSKETQYF.

The V gene is TRBV9, the J gene TRBJ2-1, with 8 positions matching TRBD2. Trimming removed 0 bases from V and 6 bases from J; junction bases left unmatched: 5. Looked up from germline, CDR1 is SGDLS and CDR2 is YYNGEE. The CDR3 covers 15 residues. CDR3 DNA sequence: TGTGCCAGCAGCGTAGCCCGGGGGGGTATCAATGAGCAGTTCTTC. Translating gives CASSVARGGINEQFF.

V gene TRBV11-2 combines with J gene TRBJ2-2, with D perhaps TRBD1 (6 bases). The ends were cut back, 7 bases at V and 4 bases at J, with 16 bases in the middle. Germline assignment: CDR1 SGHAT and CDR2 FQNNGV. CDR3 length: 15 amino acids. The DNA for the CDR3 is TGTGCCAGCAAAACTCCGGGACACCCCACCGGGGAGCTGTTTTTT. It is translated as CASKTPGHPTGELFF.

This clone was seen just once. The V call is TRBV7-9, the J call TRBJ2-2, with 9 bases aligning to TRBD2. CDR1 and CDR2 (germline): SEHNR, FQNEAQ (reference sequence). The CDR3 extends over 19 amino acids. V was pared by 0 bases and J by 6 bases, with 14 bases of the junction left unmatched. CDR3 region: CASSLALSWAGGPAGELFF. CDR3 coding DNA: TGTGCCAGCAGCTTAGCCCTCTCGTGGGCGGGGGGGCCGGCCGGGGAGCTGTTTTTT. Full variable domain (remainder filled in from reference TRBV7-9 and TRBJ2-2): DTGVSQNPRHKITKRGQNVTFRCDPISEHNRLYWYRQTLGQGPEFLTYFQNEAQLEKSRLLSDRFSAERPKGSFSTLEIQRTEQGDSAMYLCASSLALSWAGGPAGELFFGEGSRLTVL.

V is TRBV7-2 and J is TRBJ2-7; tentatively, D is TRBD1 (6 bases). The CDR3 sequence is 14 residues long. CDR1 is SGHTA and CDR2 is FQGNSA in the germline V gene. Trimming pared 4 bases from V and 2 bases from J, leaving 12 bases between. The CDR3 DNA reads as TGTGCCAGCAGCTCACAGGGAAGCGCCTACGAGCAGTACTTC. As protein: CASSSQGSAYEQYF.

The chain carries TRBV6-6 and TRBJ2-3; 11 nucleotides align to TRBD2. The germline V gene encodes CDR1 MNHNY and CDR2 SVGAGI (reference sequence). Trimming took 4 bases from V and 5 from J; bases not matched to a gene: 8. This CDR3 is 16 amino acids long. CDR3 region: CASSSTSGAQKDTQYF. CDR3 bases: TGTGCCAGCAGTTCGACTAGCGGGGCACAGAAAGATACGCAGTATTTT.

The chain uses TRBV19 and TRBJ1-2; D perhaps matches TRBD1 (6 bases). Germline V lookup: CDR1 LNHDA, CDR2 SQIVND (reference sequence). CDR3 length equals 13 residues. V was shortened by 3 bases and J by 5 bases, with 10 bases between the two germline ends. The DNA for the CDR3 is TGTGCCAGTAGTATCAAAGGGGGTTATGGCTACACCTTC. Protein product: CASSIKGGYGYTF.

J is TRBJ2-5 and V is TRBV6-5; D uncertain. The CDR3 loop spans 15 amino acids. The germline CDR1 and CDR2 sequences are MNHEY and SVGAGI. V lost 2 bases to trimming and J lost 3 bases, with 13 bases between them. The CDR3 reads CASSYTKTKEETQYF. CDR3 DNA sequence: TGTGCCAGCAGTTACACAAAGACCAAAGAAGAGACCCAGTACTTC.

The J gene is TRBJ2-3, the V gene TRBV6-1; either TRBD1 or TRBD2 may fit D (5 bases each). CDR1 is MNHNS, CDR2 SASEGT, per germline. Trimming took off 3 bases at V and 0 bases at J, with 7 bases between the two ends. The CDR3 is made up of 14 amino acids. The CDR3 region has the DNA TGTGCCAGCAGTGACCGGGACAGCACAGATACGCAGTATTTT. The encoded protein is CASSDRDSTDTQYF.

This clone showed up just a few times. The chain is built from TRBV10-3 and TRBJ1-4; D is perhaps TRBD1 (6 bases). The CDR3 extends over 20 amino acids. Germline loops: CDR1 ENHRY, CDR2 SYGVKD. The V and J ends lost 3 bases and 0 bases respectively, with 23 bases between them. The CDR3: CAISDELHGTRPSTNEKLFF. The CDR3 region has the DNA TGTGCCATCAGTGACGAGCTACACGGGACAAGGCCGTCAACTAATGAAAAACTGTTTTTT.

This clone appeared once. The V gene is TRBV7-2, the J gene TRBJ1-2, with no clear D. This CDR3 has 11 amino acids. Trimming removed 2 bases at V and 4 bases at J, with 2 bases between. Germline-derived CDR1 and CDR2 are SGHTA and FQGNSA. The DNA of the CDR3 is TGTGCCAGCAGCTTATCCTATGGCTACACCTTC. Its translation: CASSLSYGYTF.

This chain connects TRBV6-5 to TRBJ1-1; 10 bases agree with TRBD1. Germline trimming cut 7 bases from V and 1 base from J; bases unmatched to any gene: 3. Germline CDR1 and CDR2: MNHEY and SVGAGI. The CDR3 runs 14 residues. This CDR3 reads CASTRQGANTEAFF. The CDR3 nucleotides read TGTGCCAGCACCAGACAGGGGGCGAACACTGAAGCTTTCTTT.

This clone was seen only once. This chain joins TRBV2 and TRBJ2-1, with 11 bases aligning to TRBD2. The V segment lost 6 bases and the J segment 0 bases; nucleotides outside the gene matches: 4. The germline CDR1 and CDR2 sequences are SNHLY and FYNNEI. This CDR3 is built from 16 residues. The CDR3 DNA reads as TGTGCCAGCAGGACTAGCGGGAAAGGCTCCTACAATGAGCAGTTCTTC. It yields the protein CASRTSGKGSYNEQFF.

The V and J genes are TRBV2 and TRBJ2-7, with TRBD2 as a possible D gene (5 bases). Germline CDR1 is SNHLY and CDR2 is FYNNEI. This CDR3 contains 14 residues. V dropped 9 bases and J dropped 1 base, with 16 bases sitting between them. CDR3 bases: TGTGCCAGTAGTCGGGAAGGGTCATCCTACGAGCAGTACTTC. This translates into CASSREGSSYEQYF.

The chain joins TRBV9 to TRBJ1-2; TRBD1 agrees at 9 bases. Germline V CDR1 and CDR2: SGDLS, YYNGEE. The CDR3 contains 14 residues. With V trimmed by 3 bases and J by 7 bases, 7 bases remained unmatched. This CDR3 is CASSDDRGVAGYTF. The CDR3 DNA is TGTGCCAGCAGCGACGACAGGGGGGTAGCTGGCTACACCTTC.

This rearrangement joins TRBV6-5 to TRBJ1-5; 7 bases fit TRBD1. The CDR3 runs to 13 residues. V lost 6 bases and J lost 6; bases outside the gene matches: 5. Germline V gives CDR1 MNHEY, CDR2 SVGAGI. CDR3 residues: CASSRDRGQPQHF. The CDR3 bases are TGTGCCAGCAGCCGGGACAGAGGTCAGCCCCAGCATTTT.